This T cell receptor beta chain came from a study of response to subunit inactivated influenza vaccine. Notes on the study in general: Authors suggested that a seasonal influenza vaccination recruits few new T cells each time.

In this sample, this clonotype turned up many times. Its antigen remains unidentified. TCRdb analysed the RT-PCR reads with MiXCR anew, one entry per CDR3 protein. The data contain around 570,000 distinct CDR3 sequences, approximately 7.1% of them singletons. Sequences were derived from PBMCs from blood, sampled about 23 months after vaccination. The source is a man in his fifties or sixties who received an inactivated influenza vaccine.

The CDR3: CASSSDRGYGEQFF. The CDR3 region has the DNA TGTGCCAGCAGTTCAGACCGGGGGTACGGGGAGCAGTTCTTC. V usage is TRBV12-3 or TRBV12-4 and J usage is TRBJ2-1; tentative D call: TRBD2 (6 bases). The CDR3 is 14 residues long. V lost 4 bases to trimming and J lost 10 bases, with 17 bases between them.